This T cell receptor beta chain was sequenced for a study of early T cells in non-severe SARS-CoV-2 infection (dated by TCRdb to the early 2020s). Turning to the overall study: Because TCR sequencing relied on bulk RNA taken from unsorted whole blood, pairing of alpha and beta chains was not possible. Overall results and qualifications from the work: VDJdb matching was skewed toward anti-spike CD8 responses and likely underestimated virus-specific expansions by missing private and CD4 specificities.

The library was obtained by 5' RACE. The listed sequencing device is NextSeq 500. The TCR library protocol attached unique molecular identifiers to individual cDNA molecules to correct for sequencing error and PCR bias. Both TCR alpha and beta chains were sequenced, and tight co-correlation was observed between alpha and beta sequence abundances in each sample. In the authors' own workflow: Decombinator V4 was used to perform V gene, J gene and CDR3 annotation of TCR sequences. TCRs were defined as expanded if a significant change between any two time points was detected under a Poisson model with p below 0.0001. TCR abundances were normalised to the total number of TCRs sequenced per sample and expressed as counts per million. MAIT TCRs were defined by TRAV1-2 paired with TRAJ12, TRAJ20 or TRAJ33, and iNKT TCRs by TRAV10 paired with TRAJ18. A search of VDJdb, accessed on 1 November 2021, was run for TCRs annotated to CMV, EBV and SARS-CoV-2, with TCRs annotated for multiple antigens excluded. TCRdb's own reprocessing of the public reads used fastp at Q25 and MiXCR and kept productive beta chains. Rows with a matching CDR3 protein are joined into one entry that keeps the most common DNA and genes. The V and J calls reflect TCRdb's pipeline rather than the authors' work. A total of 60,000 to 90,000 distinct CDR3 sequences appear in this sample, around 16% of them only once. The ten biggest clones cover roughly 2.7% of the sample.

The study was a case-control design nested within a healthcare worker cohort in London, UK, with weekly nasopharyngeal swab PCR tests and blood sampling. Healthcare workers were enrolled in the week of the UK lockdown, from 23 to 31 March 2020, and were followed every week for up to roughly 15 weeks. This clonotype was detected many times. The clone's antigen remains unknown. Per-base qualities were not stored, and no clone one base away is much larger. The germline V gene provides CDR1 SGHTA and CDR2 FQGNSA. The CDR3 runs 15 residues from the cysteine to the phenylalanine. Just CDR3 DNA is preserved here, 45 bases in frame from base 1. Relative to germline, V is missing 3 bases and J is missing 6 bases, with 8 bases of the junction outside any gene match.

Specimen: whole blood. This clonotype was obtained from an adult who was a healthcare worker with PCR-confirmed SARS-CoV-2 infection or an uninfected control (not recorded which). Here the chain combines TRBV7-2 and TRBJ2-5; the junction holds 9 bases that match TRBD1. The CDR3 region: CASSFSLTGGQTQYF. The sequenced DNA: TGTGCCAGCAGCTTTTCCCTGACAGGGGGGCAGACCCAGTACTTC.